What follows are 3 T cell receptor beta chains derived from one specimen sequenced in a study of T cells after yellow fever vaccination. From the 5' RACE reads, TCRdb called clonotypes with MiXCR, one entry per CDR3 protein. The table lists some 320,000 distinct CDR3 sequences, 4.1% of them singletons, with about 22% in the top ten. Sequencing used PBMCs, obtained 5 days after the yellow fever booster vaccination. These receptors all stem from a man aged 18-30 years who received the YFV17D yellow fever vaccine.

The chain joins TRBV12-3 or TRBV12-4 to TRBJ1-2, with 8 bases aligning to TRBD1. Trimming cost V 7 bases and J 3 bases; bases outside gene matches: 4. CDR3 length: 13 residues. CDR3 sequence: CASTPGQDYGYTF. Written as DNA, the CDR3 is TGTGCCAGCACCCCGGGACAGGACTATGGCTACACCTTC.

This rearrangement joins TRBV2 to TRBJ2-5; the D gene is possibly TRBD2 (6 bases). Germline CDR1 SNHLY, CDR2 FYNNEI. The V and J ends lost 6 bases and 0 bases respectively, with 14 bases between them. This CDR3 region has 15 residues. The CDR3 region is CASSPRAGNQETQYF. For the CDR3, the DNA is TGTGCCAGCAGCCCTAGGGCGGGGAACCAAGAGACCCAGTACTTC.

This clonotype has a handful of counts. The genes are TRBV18 and TRBJ2-7; TRBD1 is a possible D gene (6 bases). The CDR3 covers 13 residues. The germline CDR1 and CDR2 sequences are KGHSH and LQKENI. The V end was cut by 6 bases, the J end by 13 bases, with 22 bases between. In DNA, the CDR3 is TGTGCCAGCTCCCAGGGGCAACAGGGCGACGAATACTTC. Translating it yields CASSQGQQGDEYF.